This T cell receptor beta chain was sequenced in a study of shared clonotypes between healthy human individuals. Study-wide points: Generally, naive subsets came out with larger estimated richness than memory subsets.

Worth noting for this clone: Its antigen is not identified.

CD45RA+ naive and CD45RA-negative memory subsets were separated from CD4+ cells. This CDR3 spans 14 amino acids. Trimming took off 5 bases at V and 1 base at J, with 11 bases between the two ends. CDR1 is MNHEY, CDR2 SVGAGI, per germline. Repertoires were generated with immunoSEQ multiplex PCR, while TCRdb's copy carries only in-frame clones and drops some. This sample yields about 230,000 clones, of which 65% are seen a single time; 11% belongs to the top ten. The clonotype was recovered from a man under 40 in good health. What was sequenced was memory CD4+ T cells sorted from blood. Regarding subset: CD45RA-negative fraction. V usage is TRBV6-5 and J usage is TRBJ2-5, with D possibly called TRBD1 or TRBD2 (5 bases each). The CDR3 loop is CASSPPGTQETQYF. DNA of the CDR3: TGTGCCAGCAGTCCGCCCGGGACCCAAGAGACCCAGTACTTC.